The text below deals with one T cell receptor (beta chain). Its antigen is as yet unknown. This sample stems from a study of beta chain features in type 1 diabetes. Across the study: Patient and healthy donor groups were alike in age, gender and cell yields.

Per donor, one heparinised blood draw averaged roughly 120 mL. TCRB transcripts that were expressed got sequenced, as all of the isolated RNA had been reverse transcribed. Sequencing used immunoSEQ multiplex PCR; TCRdb keeps in-frame clones, though not all of them. Among roughly 380,000 clones, roughly a fifth were seen once, and the ten largest hold approximately 0.041%. Study observations and caveats: Reads derived from cDNA could over-represent cells showing high TCR expression.

The CDR3 totals 14 residues. From germline, CDR1 is SGHRS and CDR2 YFSETQ. With 0 bases removed from V and 5 bases from J, the gap between germline ends came to 11 bases. The clonotype was recovered from a woman between 18 and 29 years old in good health. This rearrangement joins TRBV5-1 to TRBJ2-5, with a possible D match to TRBD2 (5 bases). The sample was naive CD4+ T cells from blood. The CDR3 region is CASSLELVGETQYF. CDR3 nucleotide sequence: TGCGCCAGCAGCTTGGAACTAGTTGGCGAGACCCAGTACTTC. Based on the CDR3 plus reference TRBV5-1 and TRBJ2-5, the full variable domain is KAGVTQTPRYLIKTRGQQVTLSCSPISGHRSVSWYQQTPGQGLQFLFEYFSETQRNKGNFPGRFSGRQFSNSRSEMNVSTLELGDSALYLCASSLELVGETQYFGPGTRLLVL.